This T cell receptor beta chain appears in the sequencing data of a study of siplizumab effects on memory and regulatory T cells. General observations from the study: Naive or memory phenotype was unassignable for roughly 80-96% of proliferating CD4+ or CD8+ clones. The apparent diversity of naive T cells exceeded that of memory cells, and naive T cells seemed to make a major contribution to the alloresponse. Controls showed an average of approximately 27% Treg-derived mappable alloreactive CD4+ clones, while siplizumab showed about 69%.

Only a few counts were recorded for this clone. Its antigen is unknown. TCRdb's copy holds only in-frame clones and misses some; the assay was immunoSEQ multiplex PCR. The data contain tens of thousands of clones, roughly 90% of them singletons. The V gene's germline CDR1 is MNHEY and CDR2 SVGAGI. V was trimmed by 7 bases and J by 0 bases, leaving 13 bases between them. The CDR3 extends over 15 amino acids. The source material was naive CD4+ T cells sorted from blood. This chain joins TRBV6-5 and TRBJ1-3; D call uncertain. The sequence derives from a human donor in good health. The CDR3 DNA follows: TGTGCCAGCACCATGGCAGGCCGCTCTGGAAACACCATATATTTT. Translating it yields CASTMAGRSGNTIYF.